This T cell receptor beta chain was sequenced in a study of CD8 T cells in ankylosing spondylitis. On this clonotype itself: Antigen unknown.

TCRdb itself ran the 5' RACE reads through MiXCR, one entry per CDR3 protein. This sample has under 250,000 distinct CDR3 sequences, with 8% to 11% found just once. Findings and caveats of the study: There was reportedly significant enrichment of clones that were disease-linked in matched ankylosing spondylitis synovial fluid.

Specimen: blood, either unsorted or a sorted T cell fraction (not recorded which). The receptor's source is a male donor with ankylosing spondylitis or in good health (not recorded which).

CDR3 in DNA: TGTGCCAGCCTAACCGAGGGGGCCCGCACAGATACGCAGTATTTT. Translated: CASLTEGARTDTQYF. V and J are TRBV5-5 and TRBJ2-3; 7 bases are shared with TRBD1. The germline V gene has CDR1 SGHKS and CDR2 YYEKEE (reference sequence). V lost 7 bases, J lost 1 base, and 9 bases stayed unmatched. This CDR3 is 15 amino acids long.